Listed below are T cell receptor beta chains from one sample, sequenced in a study of blood T cells in healthy people across ages. TCRdb processed the 5' RACE reads anew with MiXCR; each CDR3 protein has one entry. The sample lists around 1.5 million distinct CDR3 sequences, around 35% occurring once. Material for sequencing was blood. These receptors were taken from a woman between 25 and 40 years old in good health. CDR3s include the opening cysteine and the closing phenylalanine or tryptophan. Each record gives: CDR3 DNA, CDR3 protein, D gene, V gene, J gene, CDR3 length, clone size. D genes are given only for firm matches. Where a row states a size, it is once, few, many or the class of an expanded clone; other rows omit it.

CDR3nt: TGTGCCAGCAGCCCGACACCGAACACTGAAGCTTTCTTT
CDR3aa: CASSPTPNTEAFF
d_gene: -
v_gene: TRBV7-3
j_gene: TRBJ1-1
len: 13
abundance: -

CDR3nt: TGTGCCGGCAGTGAGGAGTATAGCTCCTACAATGAGCAGTTCTTC
CDR3aa: CAGSEEYSSYNEQFF
d_gene: -
v_gene: TRBV6-4
j_gene: TRBJ2-1
len: 15
abundance: few

CDR3nt: TGTGCCAGTAGTTCTAGTGGGGACGGTCTGAACACTGAAGCTTTCTTT
CDR3aa: CASSSSGDGLNTEAFF
d_gene: -
v_gene: TRBV19
j_gene: TRBJ1-1
len: 16
abundance: once

CDR3nt: TGCAGTGCTACCGGACAGGGGGACCAAGAGACCCAGTACTTC
CDR3aa: CSATGQGDQETQYF
d_gene: TRBD1
v_gene: TRBV20-1
j_gene: TRBJ2-5
len: 14
abundance: few

CDR3nt: TGCGCCAGCAGCGCCCGGGGTCCTTTGGATTCACCCCTCCACTTT
CDR3aa: CASSARGPLDSPLHF
d_gene: -
v_gene: TRBV5-1
j_gene: TRBJ1-6
len: 15
abundance: few

CDR3nt: TGTGCCAGCAGGTTCGGGGCTGGGGCCAACGTCCTGACTTTC
CDR3aa: CASRFGAGANVLTF
d_gene: -
v_gene: TRBV12-3/TRBV12-4
j_gene: TRBJ2-6
len: 14
abundance: -

CDR3nt: TGCGCCAGCAGCTTGGGACCGGCAGGGTATAATTCACCCCTCCACTTT
CDR3aa: CASSLGPAGYNSPLHF
d_gene: -
v_gene: TRBV5-1
j_gene: TRBJ1-6
len: 16
abundance: -

CDR3nt: TGCGCCAGCAAGACTGGGACTAGCGGGGTTTACGAGCAGTACTTC
CDR3aa: CASKTGTSGVYEQYF
d_gene: TRBD2
v_gene: TRBV5-1
j_gene: TRBJ2-7
len: 15
abundance: -

CDR3nt: TGCAGTGCGACGGCTTCTACGGACGGCACAGATACGCAGTATTTT
CDR3aa: CSATASTDGTDTQYF
d_gene: -
v_gene: TRBV20-1
j_gene: TRBJ2-3
len: 15
abundance: few

CDR3nt: TGTGCCAGCGCTACTGGAAGTCTCTACAATGAGCAGTTCTTC
CDR3aa: CASATGSLYNEQFF
d_gene: -
v_gene: TRBV27
j_gene: TRBJ2-1
len: 14
abundance: few

CDR3nt: TGTGCCAGCAGCTCACGGGCGGGGGCCCTCTACAATGAGCAGTTCTTC
CDR3aa: CASSSRAGALYNEQFF
d_gene: -
v_gene: TRBV7-8
j_gene: TRBJ2-1
len: 16
abundance: -

CDR3nt: TGTGCCAGCAGCGCCGGACAGGGCGGGTCGTCACCCCTCCACTTT
CDR3aa: CASSAGQGGSSPLHF
d_gene: TRBD1
v_gene: TRBV7-9
j_gene: TRBJ1-6
len: 15
abundance: -

CDR3nt: TGCGCCAGCAGCCTTCGTCCGCGAGGGACGTACACAGATACGCAGTATTTT
CDR3aa: CASSLRPRGTYTDTQYF
d_gene: -
v_gene: TRBV4-1
j_gene: TRBJ2-3
len: 17
abundance: -

CDR3nt: TGTGCCAGCAGCGTCCGACGGGGGCAAGGGGAGCAGTACTTC
CDR3aa: CASSVRRGQGEQYF
d_gene: -
v_gene: TRBV27
j_gene: TRBJ2-7
len: 14
abundance: few

CDR3nt: TGCAGCGTTGAAGCCGGCCCCTACGAGCAGTACTTC
CDR3aa: CSVEAGPYEQYF
d_gene: -
v_gene: TRBV29-1
j_gene: TRBJ2-7
len: 12
abundance: many

CDR3nt: TGTGCCACCAGCACTAGAGGGATCTCTGGGGCCAACGTCCTGACTTTC
CDR3aa: CATSTRGISGANVLTF
d_gene: -
v_gene: TRBV15
j_gene: TRBJ2-6
len: 16
abundance: many

CDR3nt: TGCCCCGACAGGGCCTACTATGGCTACACCTTC
CDR3aa: CPDRAYYGYTF
d_gene: TRBD1
v_gene: TRBV29-1
j_gene: TRBJ1-2
len: 11
abundance: -

CDR3nt: TGTGCCAGCAGTCCAAGGACAAGGAGCTACGAGCAGTACTTC
CDR3aa: CASSPRTRSYEQYF
d_gene: -
v_gene: TRBV28
j_gene: TRBJ2-7
len: 14
abundance: many

CDR3nt: TGTGCCAGCAGCGCCGGAGGGGGAAACTACGAGCAGTACTTC
CDR3aa: CASSAGGGNYEQYF
d_gene: -
v_gene: TRBV9
j_gene: TRBJ2-7
len: 14
abundance: -

CDR3nt: TGTGCCAGCAGCCAAGACAGGGGAACAGGGCCTACTGAAGCTTTCTTT
CDR3aa: CASSQDRGTGPTEAFF
d_gene: -
v_gene: TRBV3-1
j_gene: TRBJ1-1
len: 16
abundance: -

CDR3nt: TGCGCCAGCAGCTTGGAGGTTGGGGACAAGGCCTACGAGCAGTACTTC
CDR3aa: CASSLEVGDKAYEQYF
d_gene: -
v_gene: TRBV5-1
j_gene: TRBJ2-7
len: 16
abundance: few

CDR3nt: TGCGCCAGCAGCTTGGGCAGGGGGGAAATCGCAGATACGCAGTATTTT
CDR3aa: CASSLGRGEIADTQYF
d_gene: -
v_gene: TRBV5-1
j_gene: TRBJ2-3
len: 16
abundance: few

CDR3nt: TGTGCCAGCTCACCGACAATTACAGGCACAGATACGCAGTATTTT
CDR3aa: CASSPTITGTDTQYF
d_gene: -
v_gene: TRBV18
j_gene: TRBJ2-3
len: 15
abundance: -

CDR3nt: TGTGCCAGCAGCCCCGGGAGGCGGGGGGCCTACGAGCAGTACTTC
CDR3aa: CASSPGRRGAYEQYF
d_gene: TRBD2
v_gene: TRBV13
j_gene: TRBJ2-7
len: 15
abundance: few

CDR3nt: TGCAGTGCTGCCGGGACTAGCGGCTACGAGCAGTACTTC
CDR3aa: CSAAGTSGYEQYF
d_gene: TRBD2
v_gene: TRBV20-1
j_gene: TRBJ2-7
len: 13
abundance: few

CDR3nt: TGTGCCAGCAGTACCCGACTAGGGAACAATGAGCAGTTCTTC
CDR3aa: CASSTRLGNNEQFF
d_gene: -
v_gene: TRBV6-6
j_gene: TRBJ2-1
len: 14
abundance: -

CDR3nt: TGTGCCAGCAGCCAGCTATCCGGGGGTGAAGCTTTCTTT
CDR3aa: CASSQLSGGEAFF
d_gene: -
v_gene: TRBV3-1
j_gene: TRBJ1-1
len: 13
abundance: few

CDR3nt: TGCGCCAGCAGCCAGAGGGGAGGACAGGGAAATAGAGAGACCCAGTACTTC
CDR3aa: CASSQRGGQGNRETQYF
d_gene: TRBD1
v_gene: TRBV4-1
j_gene: TRBJ2-5
len: 17
abundance: many

CDR3nt: TGTGCCAGCGGGCTAGCGGGGGGTCAAACCCGGGCAGATACGCAGTATTTT
CDR3aa: CASGLAGGQTRADTQYF
d_gene: TRBD2
v_gene: TRBV12-3/TRBV12-4
j_gene: TRBJ2-3
len: 17
abundance: -

CDR3nt: TGTGCCAGCAGACCACGACAGGCAGGCACTGAAGCTTTCTTT
CDR3aa: CASRPRQAGTEAFF
d_gene: -
v_gene: TRBV6-1
j_gene: TRBJ1-1
len: 14
abundance: -

CDR3nt: TGTGCCAGCAGCTTCTCGGCGGGTACGAACACCGGGGAGCTGTTTTTT
CDR3aa: CASSFSAGTNTGELFF
d_gene: -
v_gene: TRBV9
j_gene: TRBJ2-2
len: 16
abundance: -

CDR3nt: TGTGCCAGCAGCCGAGGGACAGGACACGAGCAGTACTTC
CDR3aa: CASSRGTGHEQYF
d_gene: TRBD1
v_gene: TRBV6-5
j_gene: TRBJ2-7
len: 13
abundance: few

CDR3nt: TGCAGTGCAAGAGGGGCTAGCGGGAACACCGGGGAGCTGTTTTTT
CDR3aa: CSARGASGNTGELFF
d_gene: TRBD2
v_gene: TRBV20-1
j_gene: TRBJ2-2
len: 15
abundance: few

CDR3nt: TGTGCCACCAGCAGAGGTGCTAGCGGGAGAGACGAGCAGTACTTC
CDR3aa: CATSRGASGRDEQYF
d_gene: TRBD2
v_gene: TRBV15
j_gene: TRBJ2-7
len: 15
abundance: many

CDR3nt: TGTGCCAGCAGCCCACAGGGGGCTTCTCCCGGGGAGCTGTTTTTT
CDR3aa: CASSPQGASPGELFF
d_gene: TRBD1
v_gene: TRBV3-1
j_gene: TRBJ2-2
len: 15
abundance: few

CDR3nt: TGTGCCAGCAGCTCCCCCTCAGGGTCCAAAAACATTCAGTACTTC
CDR3aa: CASSSPSGSKNIQYF
d_gene: -
v_gene: TRBV21-1
j_gene: TRBJ2-4
len: 15
abundance: -

CDR3nt: TGTGCCAGCAGGGCAAGAGATATTAGCACAGATACGCAGTATTTT
CDR3aa: CASRARDISTDTQYF
d_gene: -
v_gene: TRBV28
j_gene: TRBJ2-3
len: 15
abundance: few

CDR3nt: TGTGCCAGCAGCTCCATCCCGTGGCGGGAAAGTCTCCCAGATACGCAGTATTTT
CDR3aa: CASSSIPWRESLPDTQYF
d_gene: -
v_gene: TRBV11-2
j_gene: TRBJ2-3
len: 18
abundance: -

CDR3nt: TGTGCCAGCAGTCTTTCGATGAACACCGGGGAGCTGTTTTTT
CDR3aa: CASSLSMNTGELFF
d_gene: -
v_gene: TRBV28
j_gene: TRBJ2-2
len: 14
abundance: few

CDR3nt: TGTGCCAGCAGCCAAACACCCGGGACTAGCGGGAACCCCTACGAGCAGTACTTC
CDR3aa: CASSQTPGTSGNPYEQYF
d_gene: TRBD2
v_gene: TRBV6-2/TRBV6-3
j_gene: TRBJ2-7
len: 18
abundance: few

CDR3nt: TGTGCCAGCAGCTCCCGGACGGAATCAAGCCGCGAGCAGTACTTC
CDR3aa: CASSSRTESSREQYF
d_gene: -
v_gene: TRBV12-3/TRBV12-4
j_gene: TRBJ2-7
len: 15
abundance: few

CDR3nt: TGTGCCAGCAGTTATCAGGAGGGAACCTATGGCTACACCTTC
CDR3aa: CASSYQEGTYGYTF
d_gene: -
v_gene: TRBV6-5
j_gene: TRBJ1-2
len: 14
abundance: few

CDR3nt: TGTGCCAGCAGTCCCCTCGACAGGAAGCTTTCCTACGAGCAGTACTTC
CDR3aa: CASSPLDRKLSYEQYF
d_gene: -
v_gene: TRBV2
j_gene: TRBJ2-7
len: 16
abundance: -

CDR3nt: TGTGCCAGCAGTTTAAGATCCAGTTTGGCTGAAAAACTGTTTTTT
CDR3aa: CASSLRSSLAEKLFF
d_gene: -
v_gene: TRBV28
j_gene: TRBJ1-4
len: 15
abundance: -

CDR3nt: TGCAGTGCTAGTCCGAGCGGAAGCTCCTACAATGAGCAGTTCTTC
CDR3aa: CSASPSGSSYNEQFF
d_gene: -
v_gene: TRBV20-1
j_gene: TRBJ2-1
len: 15
abundance: -

CDR3nt: TGCGCCAGCAGCCAAGATCTAGCAGGCACAGATACGCGGTATTTT
CDR3aa: CASSQDLAGTDTRYF
d_gene: -
v_gene: TRBV4-1
j_gene: TRBJ2-3
len: 15
abundance: -

CDR3nt: TGTGCCAGCAGGCCCCTAGCGGGGGCGGGGAATGAGCAGTTCTTC
CDR3aa: CASRPLAGAGNEQFF
d_gene: TRBD2
v_gene: TRBV3-1
j_gene: TRBJ2-1
len: 15
abundance: few

CDR3nt: TGTGCCAGCAGCTTAGGTCCAGGGATGGCCTACGAGCAGTACTTC
CDR3aa: CASSLGPGMAYEQYF
d_gene: -
v_gene: TRBV7-2
j_gene: TRBJ2-7
len: 15
abundance: few

CDR3nt: TGCGCCAGCAGCCAGACGACTGAGGGGGGGTCGCGTGAGACCCAGTACTTC
CDR3aa: CASSQTTEGGSRETQYF
d_gene: -
v_gene: TRBV4-1
j_gene: TRBJ2-5
len: 17
abundance: -

CDR3nt: TGTGCCAGCAGTGTCCCCCCGAGACTAGTGTGGAGCCCAAAGGAGCCGCGGAAATCCGGGGAGCTGTTTTTT
CDR3aa: CASSVPPRLVWSPKEPRKSGELFF
d_gene: -
v_gene: TRBV6-1
j_gene: TRBJ2-2
len: 24
abundance: -